A selection of T cell receptor beta chains follows, all from one sample in a study of PD-L1 blockade in urothelial cancer. The method was immunoSEQ multiplex PCR; TCRdb's version includes in-frame clones alone and lacks a portion of them. The sample records tens of thousands of clones, roughly 87% being singletons. The sample was PBMCs, taken around atezolizumab (anti-PD-L1) treatment. These TCRs come from a man in his 70s with urothelial cancer. CDR3s include the opening cysteine and the closing phenylalanine or tryptophan. The D gene is left open where the match is weak. Size is omitted from some rows. Given values are once, few, many or a class for expanded clones.

CDR3aa: CASSLVARLDNEQFF
CDR3nt: TGTGCCAGCAGCTTGGTGGCCAGACTCGACAATGAGCAGTTCTTC
abundance: once
d_gene: -
j_gene: TRBJ2-1
v_gene: TRBV5-5

CDR3aa: CASRPLTLLNTEAFF
CDR3nt: TGCGCCAGCAGACCATTAACTCTTTTGAACACTGAAGCTTTCTTT
abundance: -
d_gene: -
j_gene: TRBJ1-1
v_gene: TRBV4-1

CDR3aa: CSVGVDRNQPQHF
CDR3nt: TGCAGCGTTGGGGTAGACAGGAATCAGCCCCAGCATTTT
abundance: -
d_gene: -
j_gene: TRBJ1-5
v_gene: TRBV29-1

CDR3aa: CASSLGGRLINVLTF
CDR3nt: TGTGCCAGCAGCCTGGGGGGACGTCTGATAAACGTCCTGACTTTC
abundance: -
d_gene: -
j_gene: TRBJ2-6
v_gene: TRBV28

CDR3aa: CASSMVQQPQHF
CDR3nt: TGTGCCAGTAGTATGGTGCAGCAGCCCCAGCATTTT
abundance: few
d_gene: -
j_gene: TRBJ1-5
v_gene: TRBV19

CDR3aa: CAWIKQGGGTEAFF
CDR3nt: TGTGCCTGGATCAAACAGGGGGGAGGCACTGAAGCTTTCTTT
abundance: -
d_gene: TRBD1
j_gene: TRBJ1-1
v_gene: TRBV30

CDR3aa: CASSLQDGGSPLHF
CDR3nt: TGTGCCAGCAGTTTGCAGGACGGCGGGTCACCCCTCCACTTT
abundance: -
d_gene: -
j_gene: TRBJ1-6
v_gene: TRBV7-9

CDR3aa: CASSQDRREGVKNIQYF
CDR3nt: TGCGCCAGCAGCCAAGATAGGAGAGAAGGGGTCAAAAACATTCAGTACTTC
abundance: -
d_gene: -
j_gene: TRBJ2-4
v_gene: TRBV4-3

CDR3aa: CASSPGTVATNEKLFF
CDR3nt: TGCGCCAGCAGCCCGGGGACAGTTGCAACTAATGAAAAACTGTTTTTT
abundance: few
d_gene: TRBD1
j_gene: TRBJ1-4
v_gene: TRBV5-1

CDR3aa: CASSLALQYGYTF
CDR3nt: TGTGCCAGCAGCTTAGCGCTACAGTATGGCTACACCTTC
abundance: -
d_gene: -
j_gene: TRBJ1-2
v_gene: TRBV7-2

CDR3aa: CASSQVNRVNTEAFF
CDR3nt: TGTGCCAGCAGCCAAGTGAACAGGGTGAACACTGAAGCTTTCTTT
abundance: -
d_gene: -
j_gene: TRBJ1-1
v_gene: TRBV14

CDR3aa: CASSLFADTYEQYF
CDR3nt: TGTGCCAGCAGCTTATTCGCGGATACCTACGAGCAGTACTTC
abundance: -
d_gene: -
j_gene: TRBJ2-7
v_gene: TRBV11-3

CDR3aa: CATRPQLAYNEQFF
CDR3nt: TGTGCCACCCGGCCCCAACTAGCGTACAATGAGCAGTTCTTC
abundance: -
d_gene: TRBD2
j_gene: TRBJ2-1
v_gene: TRBV19

CDR3aa: CASSSLAGGTGEQYF
CDR3nt: TGTGCCAGCAGCTCGCTAGCGGGAGGTACGGGCGAGCAGTACTTC
abundance: few
d_gene: TRBD2
j_gene: TRBJ2-7
v_gene: TRBV7-6

CDR3aa: CASSLDSREGHDEQFF
CDR3nt: TGTGCCAGCAGCTTAGACTCGCGGGAGGGCCACGATGAGCAGTTCTTC
abundance: -
d_gene: TRBD2
j_gene: TRBJ2-1
v_gene: TRBV7-2

CDR3aa: CASSLGYRGRRETQYF
CDR3nt: TGTGCCAGCAGTTTAGGCTACAGGGGGCGGAGAGAGACCCAGTACTTC
abundance: -
d_gene: TRBD1
j_gene: TRBJ2-5
v_gene: TRBV27

CDR3aa: CASSWTGTETQYF
CDR3nt: TGTGCCAGCAGTTGGACAGGGACAGAGACCCAGTACTTC
abundance: -
d_gene: TRBD1
j_gene: TRBJ2-5
v_gene: TRBV6-6

CDR3aa: CAIQTGPGTEAFF
CDR3nt: TGTGCCATCCAGACAGGGCCGGGCACTGAAGCTTTCTTT
abundance: few
d_gene: TRBD1
j_gene: TRBJ1-1
v_gene: TRBV6-1

CDR3aa: CASSVDPGRIEAFF
CDR3nt: TGTGCCAGCAGCGTAGATCCAGGGAGGATTGAAGCTTTCTTT
abundance: -
d_gene: -
j_gene: TRBJ1-1
v_gene: TRBV9

CDR3aa: CASSGGWGGEYEQYF
CDR3nt: TGTGCCAGCAGTGGGGGGTGGGGAGGGGAGTACGAGCAGTACTTC
abundance: -
d_gene: TRBD2
j_gene: TRBJ2-7
v_gene: TRBV28

CDR3aa: CASSFSYYEQFF
CDR3nt: TGTGCCAGCAGCTTTTCTTACTATGAGCAGTTCTTC
abundance: -
d_gene: -
j_gene: TRBJ2-1
v_gene: TRBV11-2

CDR3aa: CASSILAQTMNTEAFF
CDR3nt: TGTGCCAGTAGTATCTTGGCCCAGACAATGAACACTGAAGCTTTCTTT
abundance: -
d_gene: -
j_gene: TRBJ1-1
v_gene: TRBV19

CDR3aa: CSVDGDSQETQYF
CDR3nt: TGCAGCGTTGACGGAGACAGCCAAGAGACCCAGTACTTC
abundance: -
d_gene: -
j_gene: TRBJ2-5
v_gene: TRBV29-1

CDR3aa: CASSQENRRTDLAKNIQYF
CDR3nt: TGCGCCAGCAGCCAAGAAAACCGCCGGACAGACTTAGCCAAAAACATTCAGTACTTC
abundance: -
d_gene: -
j_gene: TRBJ2-4
v_gene: TRBV4-1

CDR3aa: CASSKAQGARKDEQYF
CDR3nt: TGTGCCAGCAGCAAAGCTCAGGGGGCGCGAAAGGACGAGCAGTACTTC
abundance: -
d_gene: -
j_gene: TRBJ2-7
v_gene: TRBV21-1

CDR3aa: CATGSRFSSYNEQFF
CDR3nt: TGTGCCACCGGTAGCCGCTTCAGCTCCTACAATGAGCAGTTCTTC
abundance: -
d_gene: -
j_gene: TRBJ2-1
v_gene: TRBV15

CDR3aa: CASSLGGHEQYF
CDR3nt: TGTGCCAGCAGCTTGGGGGGCCACGAGCAGTACTTC
abundance: -
d_gene: -
j_gene: TRBJ2-7
v_gene: TRBV5-8

CDR3aa: CASSDRFYGEKLFF
CDR3nt: TGTGCCAGCAGTGACAGGTTTTATGGCGAAAAACTGTTTTTT
abundance: -
d_gene: -
j_gene: TRBJ1-4
v_gene: TRBV6-1

CDR3aa: CATLPGGVTNEKLFF
CDR3nt: TGTGCCACCCTCCCGGGGGGAGTGACTAATGAAAAACTGTTTTTT
abundance: -
d_gene: -
j_gene: TRBJ1-4
v_gene: TRBV28

CDR3aa: CASSLDPTNYGYTF
CDR3nt: TGTGCCAGCAGCTTGGATCCCACTAACTATGGCTACACCTTC
abundance: -
d_gene: -
j_gene: TRBJ1-2
v_gene: TRBV5-4

CDR3aa: CASSSGGSRTQYF
CDR3nt: TGTGCCAGCAGTTCCGGGGGGAGCCGGACGCAGTATTTT
abundance: -
d_gene: TRBD2
j_gene: TRBJ2-3
v_gene: TRBV27

CDR3aa: CASSQYLSGSFLF
CDR3nt: TGTGCCAGCAGCCAATATCTAAGCGGGAGCTTCCTTTTT
abundance: -
d_gene: TRBD2
j_gene: TRBJ2-3
v_gene: TRBV14

CDR3aa: CASSKVSPQSSGNYNEQFF
CDR3nt: TGTGCCAGCAGCAAAGTATCCCCCCAATCTAGCGGTAATTACAATGAGCAGTTCTTC
abundance: -
d_gene: -
j_gene: TRBJ2-1
v_gene: TRBV21-1

CDR3aa: CASSLDAGSYNEQFF
CDR3nt: TGCGCCAGCAGCCTGGACGCCGGCTCCTACAATGAGCAGTTCTTC
abundance: -
d_gene: -
j_gene: TRBJ2-1
v_gene: TRBV5-1

CDR3aa: CASSDTGPQPQHF
CDR3nt: TGTGCCAGTTCGGACACCGGACCCCAGCCCCAGCATTTT
abundance: few
d_gene: -
j_gene: TRBJ1-5
v_gene: TRBV19

CDR3aa: CASSVGGLAGSYNEQFF
CDR3nt: TGTGCCAGCAGCGTAGGGGGACTAGCGGGCTCCTACAATGAGCAGTTCTTC
abundance: once
d_gene: TRBD2
j_gene: TRBJ2-1
v_gene: TRBV9

CDR3aa: CASSAGLAGGLNEQFF
CDR3nt: TGTGCCAGCAGCGCTGGACTAGCGGGAGGGTTGAATGAGCAGTTCTTC
abundance: -
d_gene: TRBD2
j_gene: TRBJ2-1
v_gene: TRBV11-3

CDR3aa: CSALAEVWQFF
CDR3nt: TGCAGTGCTTTAGCGGAGGTCTGGCAGTTCTTC
abundance: -
d_gene: -
j_gene: TRBJ2-1
v_gene: TRBV20-1

CDR3aa: CVRSSDRVARMNTEAFF
CDR3nt: TGTGTCAGAAGCTCTGACAGGGTTGCGAGGATGAACACTGAAGCTTTCTTT
abundance: once
d_gene: -
j_gene: TRBJ1-1
v_gene: TRBV7-5

CDR3aa: CASSQASGPYEQYF
CDR3nt: TGCGCCAGCAGCCAAGCGTCAGGGCCCTACGAGCAGTACTTC
abundance: -
d_gene: -
j_gene: TRBJ2-7
v_gene: TRBV4-3

CDR3aa: CASRTRAGGSEKLFF
CDR3nt: TGCGCCAGCAGGACTAGGGCAGGGGGCAGTGAAAAACTGTTTTTT
abundance: -
d_gene: TRBD1
j_gene: TRBJ1-4
v_gene: TRBV4-1

CDR3aa: CASSLPARLAGNSYNEQFF
CDR3nt: TGTGCCAGCAGCTTACCCGCCAGACTAGCGGGGAATTCCTACAATGAGCAGTTCTTC
abundance: -
d_gene: TRBD2
j_gene: TRBJ2-1
v_gene: TRBV7-9

CDR3aa: CASRPGLAGGNIQYF
CDR3nt: TGTGCCAGCAGACCGGGACTAGCGGGAGGAAACATTCAGTACTTC
abundance: few
d_gene: TRBD2
j_gene: TRBJ2-4
v_gene: TRBV7-2

CDR3aa: CASSDDSSSTDTQYF
CDR3nt: TGTGCCAGCAGTGACGACAGCTCAAGCACAGATACGCAGTATTTT
abundance: -
d_gene: -
j_gene: TRBJ2-3
v_gene: TRBV6-1

CDR3aa: CASSEALHGAGANVLTF
CDR3nt: TGTGCCAGCAGTGAAGCGCTTCACGGGGCTGGGGCCAACGTCCTGACTTTC
abundance: -
d_gene: -
j_gene: TRBJ2-6
v_gene: TRBV6-1

CDR3aa: CASRGIAGGRNEQFF
CDR3nt: TGTGCCAGCAGGGGGATAGCGGGGGGGAGAAATGAGCAGTTCTTC
abundance: -
d_gene: TRBD2
j_gene: TRBJ2-1
v_gene: TRBV6-1

CDR3aa: CAISVGGRAGPQGEQYF
CDR3nt: TGTGCCATCAGTGTCGGGGGCCGAGCGGGGCCCCAGGGAGAGCAGTACTTC
abundance: -
d_gene: -
j_gene: TRBJ2-7
v_gene: TRBV10-3

CDR3aa: CASSFAGNTEAFF
CDR3nt: TGTGCCAGCAGCTTCGCAGGGAACACTGAAGCTTTCTTT
abundance: -
d_gene: -
j_gene: TRBJ1-1
v_gene: TRBV7-3

CDR3aa: CAWSGSTGELFF
CDR3nt: TGTGCCTGGAGTGGGAGCACCGGGGAGCTGTTTTTT
abundance: -
d_gene: -
j_gene: TRBJ2-2
v_gene: TRBV30